Below, 5 T cell receptor beta chains from the same sample are listed, as sequenced in a study of regulatory T cells in long-lasting Graves disease. Researchers made TCR beta libraries by using iRepertoire HTBI primers and running Arm-PCR on CDR3 regions. TCRdb independently ran MiXCR on the multiplex PCR reads; one entry per CDR3 protein. Of fewer than 650,000 distinct CDR3 sequences in the sample, roughly 15% were seen once. Specified time point: newly diagnosed GD, antithyroid drugs for less than 3 months. The authors made the TCR library using RNA they extracted from PBMCs. These same records also appear under a second study, on T cells in Graves' hyperthyroidism and ophthalmopathy.

Specimen: peripheral blood mononuclear cells (PBMCs), collected at new diagnosis, from a patient treated with antithyroid drugs. All receptors derive from a man aged 18 to 30 with Graves disease.

Ten or more counts support this clonotype. The chain recombines TRBV12-3 or TRBV12-4 with TRBJ2-3, with 10 bases matching TRBD2. The ends lost 2 bases at V and 3 bases at J; junction bases unmatched: 5. This CDR3 comprises 16 residues. The CDR3 DNA reads TGTGCCAGCAGTTTATGGCTAGCGGGAGTTACAGATACGCAGTATTTT. Its protein product is CASSLWLAGVTDTQYF.

This clonotype appeared a few times. Germline is not matched at one junction end, which may reflect a read error. The chain has TRBV2 and TRBJ2-1, with 12 bases that match TRBD2. The CDR3 extends over 16 amino acids. In germline, CDR1 is SNHLY, CDR2 FYNNEI. CDR3 sequence: CASSETSGSSHNEQFF. DNA for the CDR3: TGTGCCAGCAGTGAGACTAGCGGGAGCTCCCACAATGAGCAGTTCTTC. Using reference TRBV2 and TRBJ2-1 for the parts outside the CDR3, the full variable domain is EPEVTQTPSHQVTQMGQEVILRCVPISNHLYFYWYRQILGQKVEFLVSFYNNEISEKSEIFDDQFSVERPDGSNFTLKIRSTKLEDSAMYFCASSETSGSSHNEQFFGPGTRLTVL.

This clonotype was counted at least ten times. The gene calls are TRBV2 and TRBJ2-1; 11 nucleotides agree with TRBD1. This CDR3 is 17 amino acids long. Germline assignment: CDR1 SNHLY and CDR2 FYNNEI. Trimming at V came to 7 bases and at J to 5 bases, leaving 13 bases not matched to a gene. In DNA, the CDR3 is TGTGCCAGCACTCAACTTCACGGACAGGGGGCGAACAATGAGCAGTTCTTC. The encoded protein is CASTQLHGQGANNEQFF.

This clonotype was picked up many times. The V and J genes are TRBV28 and TRBJ2-1, with D tentatively TRBD2 (7 bases). This CDR3 spans 17 amino acids. CDR1 is MDHEN and CDR2 is SYDVKM in the germline V gene. V was cut by 6 bases and J by 0 bases, with 18 bases left in between. CDR3 loop: CASSTSGAGHSYNEQFF. The CDR3 coding sequence is TGTGCCAGCAGCACTTCGGGAGCGGGACACTCCTACAATGAGCAGTTCTTC. The variable domain in full, completed from reference TRBV28 and TRBJ2-1, reads DVKVTQSSRYLVKRTGEKVFLECVQDMDHENMFWYRQDPGLGLRLIYFSYDVKMKEKGDIPEGYSVSREKKERFSLILESASTNQTSMYLCASSTSGAGHSYNEQFFGPGTRLTVL.

Ten or more counts support this clonotype. The gene calls are TRBV2 and TRBJ2-3; the D is unclear. The CDR3 sequence is 14 residues long. Per germline, CDR1 SNHLY and CDR2 FYNNEI. Trimming left V 1 base short and J 4 bases short, with 9 bases between. The CDR3 protein is CASSEEGFADTQYF. DNA for the CDR3: TGTGCCAGCAGTGAAGAGGGATTCGCAGATACGCAGTATTTT.